These 8 T cell receptor beta chains came from one sample sequenced in a study of blood T cell repertoires in COVID-19. Data came from immunoSEQ multiplex PCR; TCRdb stores just in-frame clones and leaves some out. In the table there are 180,000 or so clones, 88% of which are singletons. The sample taken for sequencing was peripheral blood. These receptor sequences come from a woman aged 30 to 39 with acute or convalescent COVID-19.

This sequence joins TRBV29-1 and TRBJ1-3; D is unclear. Germline V CDR1 and CDR2: SQVTM, ANQGSEA. V lost 7 bases and J lost 0, with 10 bases in between. This CDR3 region has 13 residues. This CDR3 is CSGTVSSGNTIYF. For the CDR3, the DNA is TGCAGCGGAACAGTATCCTCTGGAAACACCATATATTTT.

CDR3 sequence reads: CASSSGQGAPQHF. For the CDR3, the DNA is TGTGCCAGCAGTTCGGGACAGGGTGCGCCCCAGCATTTT. This chain uses TRBV12-3 or TRBV12-4 with TRBJ1-5, with 9 bases fitting TRBD1. The CDR3 has 13 residues. V trimming: 4 bases; J trimming: 9 bases; junction bases outside the gene matches: 4.

The chain's CDR3 is CASSFGTNLFSNQPQHF. CDR3 coding DNA: TGTGCCAGCAGCTTTGGGACAAACCTTTTTAGCAATCAGCCCCAGCATTTT. The V call is TRBV7-9, the J call TRBJ1-5; a possible D gene is TRBD1 (6 bases). CDR1 and CDR2 (germline): SEHNR, FQNEAQ (reference sequence). The CDR3 has 17 amino acids. V was clipped by 3 bases and J by 0 bases, with 15 bases between them.

The V gene is TRBV6-1, the J gene TRBJ2-7; D unresolved. Looked up from germline, CDR1 is MNHNS and CDR2 is SASEGT. This CDR3 comprises 12 residues. V was trimmed by 3 bases and J by 0 bases, leaving 3 bases between them. The CDR3 region has the DNA TGTGCCAGCAGTGAGAGCTCCTACGAGCAGTACTTC. It is translated as CASSESSYEQYF.

The rearrangement joins TRBV25-1 to TRBJ2-5, with 7 bases aligning to TRBD2. The J segment lost 4 bases and the V segment lost 8 bases, leaving 7 bases of the junction unmatched. Germline CDR1 reads MGHDK; CDR2 reads SYGVNS. The CDR3 runs to 13 residues. The CDR3 DNA follows: TGTGCCAGCCGTAGCGGGTACGGAGAGACCCAGTACTTC. Translated, it gives CASRSGYGETQYF. Using reference TRBV25-1 and TRBJ2-5 for the parts outside the CDR3, the full variable domain is EADIYQTPRYLVIGTGKKITLECSQTMGHDKMYWYQQDPGMELHLIHYSYGVNSTEKGDLSSESTVSRIRTEHFPLTLESARPSHTSQYLCASRSGYGETQYFGPGTRLLVL.

The genes are TRBV19 and TRBJ2-4, with a weak D call TRBD2 (6 bases). CDR3 length: 15 amino acids. In germline, CDR1 is LNHDA, CDR2 SQIVND (reference sequence). V lost 6 bases and J lost 4, with 16 bases in between. DNA for the CDR3: TGTGCCAGTAGGGCCCTGGGGGGAGTTAAAAACATTCAGTACTTC. Translated, it gives CASRALGGVKNIQYF.

This clone appeared a few times. This rearrangement joins TRBV9 to TRBJ2-1; 9 positions agree with TRBD2. After removal of 5 bases from V and 7 bases from J, the junction contained 10 bases not matched to a gene. Germline V gene data show CDR1 as SGDLS and CDR2 as YYNGEE. The CDR3 runs 15 residues. CDR3 nucleotide sequence: TGTGCCAGCAGTCGTACAAGCGGGAGGACGAATGAGCAGTTCTTC. Translating gives CASSRTSGRTNEQFF.

This chain uses TRBV6-5 with TRBJ2-7; weak D call: TRBD1 (5 bases). This CDR3 comprises 14 residues. In germline, CDR1 is MNHEY, CDR2 SVGAGI. V was cut by 6 bases and J by 8 bases, with 20 bases left in between. CDR3 residues: CASRTAAFNLKQYF. The CDR3 DNA reads as TGTGCCAGCAGGACAGCAGCTTTCAACCTAAAGCAGTACTTC.